Following are 31 T cell receptor beta chains from one sample sequenced in a study of graft-versus-host responses after intestinal transplantation. TCRdb's copy holds only in-frame clones and misses some; the assay was immunoSEQ multiplex PCR. The sample includes about 91,000 clones, approximately 90% seen only once; the top ten take 0.3% to 0.45%. Their recognized antigens are unknown. This specimen consisted of unstimulated CD4+ T cells sorted from spleen or lymph node cells, obtained before transplant. Every receptor here comes from a human donor who was the organ donor for an intestinal transplant.

This chain uses TRBV7-9 with TRBJ1-2; possible D gene TRBD1, 5 bases. The V gene lost 5 bases and the J gene lost 2 bases, with 12 bases spanning the gap. The CDR3 contains 14 residues. Germline V gene sequence: CDR1 SEHNR, CDR2 FQNEAQ (reference sequence). CDR3 region: CASSRWGSNYGYTF. CDR3 bases: TGTGCCAGCAGCCGTTGGGGCAGCAACTATGGCTACACCTTC.

The rearrangement joins TRBV29-1 to TRBJ2-1; D ambiguous. This CDR3 is 11 amino acids long. Trimming removed 4 bases at V and 4 bases at J, with 5 bases between. Germline V gene data show CDR1 as SQVTM and CDR2 as ANQGSEA. The CDR3 spells CSVAPYNEQFF. Here the CDR3 DNA reads TGCAGCGTTGCTCCGTACAATGAGCAGTTCTTC.

The chain carries TRBV5-1 and TRBJ2-1, with a weak D call TRBD1 (5 bases). This CDR3 has 14 residues. Trimming left V 8 bases short and J 6 bases short, with 18 bases between. Germline assignment: CDR1 SGHRS and CDR2 YFSETQ. CDR3 DNA sequence: TGCGCCAGAGACCCCTTAGGGGTTTTCAATGAGCAGTTCTTC. It codes for CARDPLGVFNEQFF.

The rearrangement links TRBV4-2 to TRBJ2-3; 9 positions agree with TRBD2. V dropped 0 bases and J dropped 4; count of bases not matched to a gene: 5. There are 16 residues in the CDR3. Germline values: CDR1 LGHNA, CDR2 YNFKEQ. The DNA for the CDR3 is TGTGCCAGCAGCCAAGATCCGGGACTAGCCCCAGATACGCAGTATTTT. Its protein is CASSQDPGLAPDTQYF.

The chain has TRBV7-9 and TRBJ2-5; 11 nucleotides line up with TRBD1. TRBJ2-7 matches the DNA end more closely, so the J call is doubtful. Germline assignment: CDR1 SEHNR and CDR2 FQNEAQ (reference sequence). The CDR3 has 17 residues. The CDR3 here is CASSPRPGQGASYEQYF. As DNA, the CDR3 is TGTGCCAGCAGCCCAAGGCCAGGACAGGGGGCGAGTTACGAGCAGTACTTC.

The rearrangement uses TRBV7-9 and TRBJ1-2, with a possible D match to TRBD1 (6 bases). The V gene's germline CDR1 is SEHNR and CDR2 FQNEAQ (reference sequence). The CDR3 spans 14 residues. The V end was cut by 5 bases, the J end by 3 bases, with 13 bases between. The CDR3 here is CASSAGQPDYGYTF. In DNA form, the CDR3 reads TGTGCCAGCAGCGCCGGACAGCCCGACTATGGCTACACCTTC.

The rearrangement joins TRBV5-1 to TRBJ1-1, with 11 bases aligning to TRBD1. This CDR3 is built from 16 residues. The germline V gene encodes CDR1 SGHRS and CDR2 YFSETQ. Trimming at V came to 1 base and at J to 3 bases, leaving 5 bases not matched to a gene. The CDR3: CASSLSDRGLDTEAFF. CDR3 DNA: TGCGCCAGCAGCTTGTCGGACAGGGGGCTCGACACTGAAGCTTTCTTT.

V and J are TRBV6-1 and TRBJ1-1; 8 nucleotides align to TRBD1. This CDR3 is 12 amino acids long. The germline gives CDR1 MNHNS, CDR2 SASEGT. V dropped 3 bases and J dropped 12; count of bases not matched to a gene: 6. CDR3 region: CASSDWTGLSFF. CDR3 bases: TGTGCCAGCAGTGATTGGACAGGGCTATCTTTCTTT.

The genes are TRBV27 and TRBJ1-5, with D possibly TRBD1 on 6 matching bases. Trimming removed 2 bases at V and 7 bases at J, with 12 bases between. The CDR3 covers 14 residues. Germline V lookup: CDR1 MNHEY, CDR2 SMNVEV (reference sequence). The CDR3 DNA sequence: TGTGCCAGCAGTTTACAGGGGTCCGGCCAGCCCCAGCATTTT. Protein sequence: CASSLQGSGQPQHF.

The V and J genes are TRBV7-2 and TRBJ2-7, with 7 bases aligning to TRBD2. There are 13 residues in the CDR3. The trim removed 1 base at V and 6 bases at J, leaving 3 bases unmatched. CDR1 SGHTA and CDR2 FQGNSA come from the germline V gene. Written as DNA, the CDR3 is TGTGCCAGCAGCTTAGGTAGCGGGCGCGAGCAGTACTTC. It specifies CASSLGSGREQYF. The whole variable domain, filled in from reference TRBV7-2 and TRBJ2-7, reads GAGVSQSPSNKVTEKGKDVELRCDPISGHTALYWYRQSLGQGLEFLIYFQGNSAPDKSGLPSDRFSAERTGGSVSTLTIQRTQQEDSAVYLCASSLGSGREQYFGPGTRLTVT.

V gene TRBV6-9 combines with J gene TRBJ2-2; possible D gene TRBD2, 6 bases. The CDR3 covers 16 residues. V lost 4 bases and J 4 bases, leaving 16 bases between the germline ends. The germline V gene has CDR1 MNHGY and CDR2 SVAAGI. DNA of the CDR3: TGTGCCAGCAGTTGCCACCGGGGGATGTCCACCGGGGAGCTGTTTTTT. As protein: CASSCHRGMSTGELFF.

J is TRBJ2-3 and V is TRBV14, with 8 bases fitting TRBD1. Unmatched junction bases numbered 6, after V lost 1 base and J lost 3 bases. This CDR3 comprises 16 residues. Germline V gene sequence: CDR1 SGHDN, CDR2 FVKESK. The CDR3 reads CASSQGTGYATDTQYF. The CDR3 DNA follows: TGTGCCAGCAGCCAAGGGACAGGGTATGCGACAGATACGCAGTATTTT. Combining the CDR3 with reference TRBV14 and TRBJ2-3 gives the whole variable domain EAGVTQFPSHSVIEKGQTVTLRCDPISGHDNLYWYRRVMGKEIKFLLHFVKESKQDESGMPNNRFLAERTGGTYSTLKVQPAELEDSGVYFCASSQGTGYATDTQYFGPGTRLTVL.

This CDR3 is CATRTSGRNTGELFF. CDR3 coding DNA: TGTGCCACCCGGACTAGCGGGAGAAACACCGGGGAGCTGTTTTTT. J is TRBJ2-2 and V is TRBV15, with 13 bases matching TRBD2. This CDR3 contains 15 residues. Losses at the gene ends were 8 bases for V and 2 bases for J; bases not matched to a gene: 2. The germline V gene encodes CDR1 LNHNV and CDR2 YYDKDF (reference sequence).

The chain employs TRBV19 and TRBJ1-2; a possible D gene is TRBD1 (5 bases). V shed 5 bases and J shed 7 bases, with 14 bases lying between them. Germline assignment: CDR1 LNHDA and CDR2 SQIVND (reference sequence). This CDR3 is 13 amino acids long. In DNA form, the CDR3 reads TGTGCCAGTAGTGCTCGACAGTCTTCTGGCTACACCTTC. As protein: CASSARQSSGYTF.

The chain has TRBV5-4 and TRBJ2-3, with 9 bases matching TRBD2. V was pared by 2 bases and J by 4 bases, with 8 bases of the junction left unmatched. CDR1 is SGHNT and CDR2 is YYREEE in the germline V gene (reference sequence). The CDR3 has 16 amino acids. DNA of the CDR3: TGTGCCAGCAGCTTTTTACTTCGCGGGGGGGCAGATACGCAGTATTTT. It codes for CASSFLLRGGADTQYF. The whole variable domain, filled in from reference TRBV5-4 and TRBJ2-3, reads ETGVTQSPTHLIKTRGQQVTLRCSSQSGHNTVSWYQQALGQGPQFIFQYYREEENGRGNFPPRFSGLQFPNYSSELNVNALELDDSALYLCASSFLLRGGADTQYFGPGTRLTVL.

The chain carries TRBV7-2 and TRBJ1-2; TRBD1 aligns across 9 bases. The J segment lost 8 bases and the V segment lost 6 bases, leaving 7 bases of the junction unmatched. CDR3 length equals 13 residues. The V gene's germline CDR1 is SGHTA and CDR2 FQGNSA. The CDR3 spells CASSLQGALGYTF. The CDR3 coding sequence is TGTGCCAGCAGTTTACAGGGGGCCCTGGGCTACACCTTC.

The DNA for the CDR3 is TGTGCCTGGAGCGACCGCTCCCCGGACAAACTGTATAGCAATCAGCCCCAGCATTTT. Translation: CAWSDRSPDKLYSNQPQHF. The gene calls are TRBV30 and TRBJ1-5, with D tentatively TRBD1 (5 bases). The CDR3 loop spans 19 amino acids. The germline CDR1 and CDR2 sequences are GTSNPN and SVGIG (reference sequence). V was trimmed by 3 bases and J by 0 bases, leaving 24 bases between them.

The gene calls are TRBV25-1 and TRBJ2-6, with D maybe TRBD1 (8 bases). V lost 8 bases and J lost 0, with 17 bases in between. In germline, CDR1 is MGHDK, CDR2 SYGVNS. The CDR3 consists of 17 residues. In DNA, the CDR3 is TGTGCCAGCTCCAGCGGGGACAGGTACTCTGGGGCCAACGTCCTGACTTTC. Translated: CASSSGDRYSGANVLTF.

The V and J genes are TRBV29-1 and TRBJ1-1; D is uncertain. Trimming took 4 bases from V and 0 from J, leaving 12 bases between them. Looked up from germline, CDR1 is SQVTM and CDR2 is ANQGSEA. The CDR3 is 14 residues long. The CDR3, as DNA: TGCAGCGTTGGACTGTTACTCTTGAACACTGAAGCTTTCTTT. Translation gives CSVGLLLLNTEAFF.

Notes on this clone: Additional DNA sequences in this sample encode the identical CDR3. V usage is TRBV5-1 and J usage is TRBJ2-2; 14 nucleotides agree with TRBD2. Unmatched junction bases numbered 2, after V lost 4 bases and J lost 3 bases. The CDR3 is made up of 16 amino acids. Germline V gives CDR1 SGHRS, CDR2 YFSETQ. The CDR3 coding sequence is TGCGCCAGCAGCCCGGGACTAGCGGGGGACACCGGGGAGCTGTTTTTT. It yields the protein CASSPGLAGDTGELFF. The whole variable domain, remainder taken from reference TRBV5-1 and TRBJ2-2, is KAGVTQTPRYLIKTRGQQVTLSCSPISGHRSVSWYQQTPGQGLQFLFEYFSETQRNKGNFPGRFSGRQFSNSRSEMNVSTLELGDSALYLCASSPGLAGDTGELFFGEGSRLTVL.

This chain joins TRBV28 and TRBJ2-5; no clear D gene. Trimming pared 7 bases from V and 7 bases from J, leaving 19 bases between. This CDR3 comprises 14 residues. Germline CDR1 and CDR2: MDHEN and SYDVKM. The chain's CDR3 is CASKTPRKVGTQYF. In nucleotides, the CDR3 is TGTGCCAGCAAGACTCCCAGAAAAGTAGGGACCCAGTACTTC.

The chain couples TRBV21-1 to TRBJ1-5; the table names TRBD1, a call not compared with the DNA. TRBV21-1 is recorded as a pseudogene. This CDR3 is 19 amino acids long. CDR3 region: CASSRPTGTVAPRNQPQHF. The CDR3 DNA reads TGTGCCAGCAGCCGACCAACCGGGACAGTTGCCCCCCGCAATCAGCCCCAGCATTTT.

The rearrangement links TRBV12-5 to TRBJ1-2; maybe TRBD1 (5 bases). The ends were cut back, 7 bases at V and 3 bases at J, with 15 bases in the middle. The germline V gene has CDR1 LGHNT and CDR2 FRNRAP. There are 14 residues in the CDR3. CDR3 sequence: CASVRGGFDYGYTF. In DNA form, the CDR3 reads TGTGCTAGTGTCCGGGGGGGGTTTGACTATGGCTACACCTTC.

The V and J genes are TRBV29-1 and TRBJ2-7; TRBD2 matches at 9 bases. Germline V CDR1 and CDR2: SQVTM, ANQGSEA. With V trimmed by 8 bases and J by 0 bases, 8 bases remained unmatched. CDR3 size: 14 residues. The DNA of the CDR3 is TGCAGCTCTATAGCGGGAGCCCCCTCCTACGAGCAGTACTTC. Its translation is CSSIAGAPSYEQYF.

CDR3 in DNA: TGTGCCATCGCCCGGGACAGAAACACCGGGGAGCTGTTTTTT. Protein: CAIARDRNTGELFF. The rearrangement links TRBV10-3 to TRBJ2-2, with TRBD1 matching over 7 bases. With V trimmed by 8 bases and J by 2 bases, 5 bases remained unmatched. There are 14 residues in the CDR3. CDR1 is ENHRY and CDR2 is SYGVKD in the germline V gene.

This clone came up once. This rearrangement joins TRBV5-1 to TRBJ1-2; no definite D call. The V gene's germline CDR1 is SGHRS and CDR2 YFSETQ. The V end lost 1 base, the J end lost 0 bases, and 16 bases lay between the germline ends. The CDR3 has 17 amino acids. CDR3 nucleotide sequence: TGCGCCAGCAGCTTGCTTACCATCTCTCAGGCTAACTATGGCTACACCTTC. Its protein product is CASSLLTISQANYGYTF.

The sample holds one count of this clone. This rearrangement joins TRBV18 to TRBJ2-6; perhaps TRBD2 as D (5 bases). Germline V lookup: CDR1 KGHSH, CDR2 LQKENI. The CDR3 length is 16 residues. The V and J ends lost 4 bases and 0 bases respectively, with 10 bases between them. The CDR3 reads CASSRSRGSGANVLTF. In DNA, the CDR3 is TGTGCCAGCTCACGGAGTCGGGGCTCTGGGGCCAACGTCCTGACTTTC.

This chain links TRBV10-3 with TRBJ2-5, with D perhaps TRBD1 (5 bases). The J call may not be correct, given that the DNA end is closer to TRBJ2-7. The CDR3 has 16 amino acids. Looked up from germline, CDR1 is ENHRY and CDR2 is SYGVKD. CDR3 DNA sequence: TGTGCCATCAGCCCCTCCCGACAGAGGAAGGGCTACGAGCAGTACTTC. Translation: CAISPSRQRKGYEQYF.

This clone was recorded only once. The chain is built from TRBV6-5 and TRBJ1-2; 7 bases align to TRBD1. Germline loops: CDR1 MNHEY, CDR2 SVGAGI. The ends lost 4 bases at V and 6 bases at J; junction bases unmatched: 5. There are 13 residues in the CDR3. The CDR3 nucleotides are TGTGCCAGCAGTTCCGGGACAGTCAATGGCTACACCTTC. Its protein is CASSSGTVNGYTF.

The V call is TRBV5-1, the J call TRBJ1-1; TRBD1 is a possible D gene (6 bases). Germline CDR1 reads SGHRS; CDR2 reads YFSETQ. CDR3 length: 14 amino acids. V was trimmed by 4 bases and J by 0 bases, leaving 10 bases between them. The CDR3 reads CASSQGQVNTEAFF. The CDR3 DNA sequence: TGCGCCAGCAGCCAGGGGCAGGTGAACACTGAAGCTTTCTTT.

The chain couples TRBV6-1 to TRBJ1-1, with a possible D match to TRBD1 (5 bases). The CDR3 is made up of 13 amino acids. Germline CDR1 is MNHNS and CDR2 is SASEGT. V was clipped by 7 bases and J by 7 bases, with 16 bases between them. CDR3 sequence (DNA): TGTGCCAGCATGTGGCAGGGCCCATTTGAAGCTTTCTTT. This gives the protein CASMWQGPFEAFF.